The next 17 T cell receptor beta chains were all read from a single sample in a study of identifying expanded T cells in peripheral blood. This table comes from immunoSEQ multiplex PCR, and its TCRdb copy is limited to in-frame clones, with some not included. The sample has about 81,000 clones, 65% to 85% seen once. Sample: blood. The receptors shown here come from a person between 18 and 75 years old in good health.

CDR3 sequence: CASSLVRTDQETQYF. In DNA form, the CDR3 reads TGTGCCAGCAGTTTAGTACGGACGGACCAAGAGACCCAGTACTTC. The chain couples TRBV27 to TRBJ2-5; D gene uncertain. The CDR3 spans 15 residues. Per the germline V gene, CDR1 is MNHEY and CDR2 is SMNVEV (reference sequence). Trimming left V 2 bases short and J 0 bases short, with 10 bases between.

This clone has just a few counts. This sequence joins TRBV28 and TRBJ2-4; D unclear. V lost 6 bases and J lost 8, with 8 bases in between. CDR1 MDHEN and CDR2 SYDVKM come from the germline V gene. CDR3 length: 11 residues. The chain's CDR3 is CASSLGYIQYF. In nucleotides, the CDR3 is TGTGCCAGCAGCCTAGGGTACATTCAGTACTTC.

The rearrangement uses TRBV15 and TRBJ1-2; D is uncertain. The CDR3 sequence is 15 residues long. Germline lookup yields CDR1 LNHNV and CDR2 YYDKDF (reference sequence). Trimming took off 4 bases at V and 8 bases at J, with 20 bases between the two ends. CDR3 in DNA: TGTGCCACCAGCATGATGTATGTGGGTTCCAACGGCTACACCTTC. It translates to CATSMMYVGSNGYTF.

This rearrangement joins TRBV5-5 to TRBJ1-1; no reliable D call. The CDR3 covers 14 residues. V lost 3 bases and J lost 7, with 16 bases in between. Germline CDR1 reads SGHKS; CDR2 reads YYEKEE (reference sequence). Here the CDR3 DNA reads TGTGCCAGCAGCTCCCTCGATGGGTGGCATGAAGCTTTCTTT. The encoded protein is CASSSLDGWHEAFF. Combining the CDR3 with reference TRBV5-5 and TRBJ1-1 gives the whole variable domain DAGVTQSPTHLIKTRGQQVTLRCSPISGHKSVSWYQQVLGQGPQFIFQYYEKEERGRGNFPDRFSARQFPNYSSELNVNALLLGDSALYLCASSSLDGWHEAFFGQGTRLTVV.

This chain uses TRBV25-1 with TRBJ2-3; D possibly uses TRBD1 or TRBD2 (5 bases each). The length of the CDR3 is 15 residues. Trimming shortened V by 3 bases and J by 3 bases, and 13 bases separated the two germline ends. Germline assignment: CDR1 MGHDK and CDR2 SYGVNS. The CDR3, as DNA: TGTGCCAGCAGTGATATGCAAGGGGAGACAGATACGCAGTATTTT. Translation gives CASSDMQGETDTQYF. The variable domain in full, completed from reference TRBV25-1 and TRBJ2-3, reads EADIYQTPRYLVIGTGKKITLECSQTMGHDKMYWYQQDPGMELHLIHYSYGVNSTEKGDLSSESTVSRIRTEHFPLTLESARPSHTSQYLCASSDMQGETDTQYFGPGTRLTVL.

The chain carries TRBV9 and TRBJ2-7, with 9 positions matching TRBD2. The germline V gene has CDR1 SGDLS and CDR2 YYNGEE. There are 15 residues in the CDR3. V lost 4 bases to trimming and J lost 8 bases; unmatched junction nucleotides: 13. This CDR3 is CASSPQGLAGDKQYF. The CDR3 DNA reads as TGTGCCAGCAGCCCACAGGGCTTAGCGGGAGATAAGCAGTACTTC.

The gene calls are TRBV6-1 and TRBJ2-7; TRBD2 matches at 11 bases. After removal of 2 bases from V and 4 bases from J, the junction contained 4 bases not matched to a gene. The CDR3 spans 15 residues. Germline V CDR1 and CDR2: MNHNS, SASEGT. CDR3 loop: CASSEPTSGSYEQYF. The DNA for the CDR3 is TGTGCCAGCAGTGAACCAACTAGCGGGAGTTACGAGCAGTACTTC.

The genes are TRBV29-1 and TRBJ1-2, with 10 positions matching TRBD1. Germline values: CDR1 SQVTM, CDR2 ANQGSEA. The CDR3 is 14 residues long. V shed 4 bases and J 0 bases; nucleotides not matched to a gene: 2. Here the CDR3 reads CSVGTGGANYGYTF. In DNA form, the CDR3 reads TGCAGCGTTGGGACAGGGGGAGCTAACTATGGCTACACCTTC.

CDR3 coding DNA: TGTGCCAGCAGTGCCATCCTATCCCAAGGAACAGGCGGTGAAAAACTGTTTTTT. This translates into CASSAILSQGTGGEKLFF. This chain joins TRBV25-1 and TRBJ1-4, with TRBD1 as a possible D gene (5 bases). With 4 bases removed from V and 7 bases from J, the gap between germline ends came to 25 bases. Germline values: CDR1 MGHDK, CDR2 SYGVNS. CDR3 length: 18 residues.

The genes are TRBV10-3 and TRBJ1-2; D gene unclear. The CDR3 loop spans 14 amino acids. V dropped 0 bases and J dropped 8 bases, with 13 bases sitting between them. The germline V gene encodes CDR1 ENHRY and CDR2 SYGVKD. CDR3 amino acids: CAISESSSGEGYTF. The CDR3, as DNA: TGTGCCATCAGTGAGTCGTCGAGCGGTGAGGGCTACACCTTC.

J is TRBJ1-5 and V is TRBV6-5, with D possibly being TRBD1 (5 bases). V lost 5 bases and J 0 bases, leaving 11 bases between the germline ends. The CDR3 extends over 15 amino acids. Germline loops: CDR1 MNHEY, CDR2 SVGAGI. CDR3 nucleotides: TGTGCCAGCAGTCGGGGGTTTTATAGCAATCAGCCCCAGCATTTT. Translating gives CASSRGFYSNQPQHF.

V is TRBV21-1 and J is TRBJ2-7; TRBD2 is the table's D call, not checked against the DNA. TRBV21-1 is recorded as a pseudogene. The CDR3 covers 14 residues. The DNA of the CDR3 is TGTGCCAGCAGCAAAGCGCGGGTCCCCTACGAGCAGTACTTC. It translates to CASSKARVPYEQYF.

The chain combines TRBV27 with TRBJ2-7; 8 nucleotides align to TRBD1. The CDR3 sequence is 15 residues long. Per the germline V gene, CDR1 is MNHEY and CDR2 is SMNVEV (reference sequence). Trimming took 3 bases from V and 2 from J; bases not matched to a gene: 6. The CDR3 protein is CASSFAGTGPYEQYF. As DNA, the CDR3 is TGTGCCAGCAGTTTCGCCGGGACAGGCCCCTACGAGCAGTACTTC.

V gene TRBV4-1 combines with J gene TRBJ1-5; D uncertain. The CDR3 has 15 amino acids. With 0 bases removed from V and 4 bases from J, the gap between germline ends came to 10 bases. Germline CDR1 and CDR2: MGHRA and YSYEKL. CDR3 loop: CASSQDLTFNQPQHF. As DNA, the CDR3 is TGCGCCAGCAGCCAAGATTTAACCTTTAATCAGCCCCAGCATTTT.

The chain is built from TRBV5-1 and TRBJ2-1; 8 bases line up with TRBD1. Germline CDR1 is SGHRS and CDR2 is YFSETQ. Trimming removed 5 bases from V and 5 bases from J; junction bases left unmatched: 6. This CDR3 spans 14 amino acids. The DNA of the CDR3 is TGCGCCAGCAGACAGGGGGTAGTGGACAATGAGCAGTTCTTC. Translating gives CASRQGVVDNEQFF.

V is TRBV30 and J is TRBJ1-2; D is perhaps TRBD1 (5 bases). Looked up from germline, CDR1 is GTSNPN and CDR2 is SVGIG (reference sequence). Trimming removed 2 bases at V and 5 bases at J, with 9 bases between. The CDR3 length is 12 residues. The CDR3 nucleotides read TGTGCCTGGAGTTCGGGGGGGTATGGCTACACCTTC. Translating gives CAWSSGGYGYTF.

This clone was recorded once. The rearrangement uses TRBV19 and TRBJ2-7; D uncertain. Trimming took off 0 bases at V and 1 base at J, with 7 bases between the two ends. CDR3 length: 14 residues. Germline loops: CDR1 LNHDA, CDR2 SQIVND (reference sequence). The CDR3 region is CASSIELGSYEQYF. The CDR3 region has the DNA TGTGCCAGTAGTATAGAGCTGGGTTCCTACGAGCAGTACTTC.